The 18 T cell receptor beta chains reported below all come from one sample, sequenced in a study of cytomegalovirus exposure and HLA in healthy donors. This PCR relied on a set of 60 Vbeta primers and 13 Jbeta primers. The table came from immunoSEQ multiplex PCR; TCRdb's copy has only in-frame clones and leaves some out. The sample records roughly 100,000 clones, around 15% being singletons. Sequenced: PBMCs. These receptors all come from a female donor in good health and CMV-seronegative.

The chain has TRBV29-1 and TRBJ1-1, with D maybe TRBD1 (5 bases). Trimming pared 8 bases from V and 2 bases from J, leaving 21 bases between. The germline gives CDR1 SQVTM, CDR2 ANQGSEA. CDR3 length equals 15 residues. Here the CDR3 DNA reads TGCAGCTATATACAAGAAGGGGTTCTTAACACTGAAGCTTTCTTT. Translation: CSYIQEGVLNTEAFF.

This chain connects TRBV19 to TRBJ2-5; the D gene is possibly TRBD2 (7 bases). The CDR3 has 16 residues. V shed 6 bases and J shed 4 bases, with 21 bases lying between them. Germline V CDR1 and CDR2: LNHDA, SQIVND (reference sequence). The CDR3 DNA reads as TGTGCCAGTAGCGTGATGTGGAACGGGGGGCGAGAGACCCAGTACTTC. Protein product: CASSVMWNGGRETQYF.

This chain uses TRBV27 with TRBJ2-1; 7 bases map to TRBD1. Unmatched junction bases numbered 7, after V lost 5 bases and J lost 6 bases. CDR1 is MNHEY and CDR2 is SMNVEV in the germline V gene (reference sequence). The CDR3 extends over 14 amino acids. The CDR3 protein is CASSKQGWVNEQFF. DNA for the CDR3: TGTGCCAGCAGTAAACAGGGGTGGGTCAATGAGCAGTTCTTC.

The chain links TRBV7-2 to TRBJ2-2; 10 nucleotides match TRBD1. This CDR3 has 17 residues. Germline V CDR1 and CDR2: SGHTA, FQGNSA. The V and J ends lost 4 bases and 6 bases, in that order; junction bases with no gene match: 11. The CDR3 bases are TGTGCCAGCAGCTCCCGGGACAGGGGAGGAGTTTCCGGGGAGCTGTTTTTT. It is translated as CASSSRDRGGVSGELFF.

This clone was detected a few times. The rearrangement joins TRBV6-5 to TRBJ2-7, with 9 bases lining up with TRBD1. The trim removed 5 bases at V and 2 bases at J, leaving 4 bases unmatched. The CDR3 loop spans 14 amino acids. Germline V gives CDR1 MNHEY, CDR2 SVGAGI. CDR3 sequence (DNA): TGTGCCAGCAGTAACAGGGGGCTCGCCTACGAGCAGTACTTC. This encodes CASSNRGLAYEQYF.

The gene calls are TRBV9 and TRBJ2-1; D is perhaps TRBD1 (6 bases). Trimming pared 1 base from V and 8 bases from J, leaving 16 bases between. Germline V CDR1 and CDR2: SGDLS, YYNGEE. The CDR3 covers 15 residues. CDR3 region: CASSVHVRGSDEQFF. In nucleotides, the CDR3 is TGTGCCAGCAGCGTACATGTGAGGGGGAGCGATGAGCAGTTCTTC. Full variable domain (remainder filled in from reference TRBV9 and TRBJ2-1): DSGVTQTPKHLITATGQRVTLRCSPRSGDLSVYWYQQSLDQGLQFLIQYYNGEERAKGNILERFSAQQFPDLHSELNLSSLELGDSALYFCASSVHVRGSDEQFFGPGTRLTVL.

The chain combines TRBV27 with TRBJ2-1; TRBD2 aligns across 11 bases. The V gene end was trimmed by 7 bases and the J gene end by 0 bases; junction bases not matched to a gene: 11. Germline V gene data show CDR1 as MNHEY and CDR2 as SMNVEV (reference sequence). CDR3 size: 18 residues. The CDR3 loop is CASIPKIAGGPSYNEQFF. CDR3 DNA: TGTGCCAGCATCCCGAAAATAGCGGGAGGGCCCTCCTACAATGAGCAGTTCTTC.

This clone has just a few counts. In DNA form, the CDR3 reads TGTGCCAGCAGCCCCAGGGCTGGGAGGACAGATACGCAGTATTTT. This encodes CASSPRAGRTDTQYF. J is TRBJ2-3 and V is TRBV9, with a possible D match to TRBD2 (6 bases). This CDR3 contains 15 residues. V was shortened by 4 bases and J by 3 bases, with 15 bases between the two germline ends. Germline V lookup: CDR1 SGDLS, CDR2 YYNGEE.

This clone was detected only a few times. This chain uses TRBV29-1 with TRBJ2-3; TRBD1 aligns across 9 bases. Germline-derived CDR1 and CDR2 are SQVTM and ANQGSEA. Trimming at V came to 3 bases and at J to 3 bases, leaving 7 bases not matched to a gene. The CDR3 runs 15 residues. CDR3 loop: CSVEPGQGFTDTQYF. The CDR3 nucleotides read TGCAGCGTTGAGCCTGGACAGGGGTTTACAGATACGCAGTATTTT.

J is TRBJ1-1 and V is TRBV27, with 8 nucleotides matching TRBD1. V shed 6 bases, J shed 1 base, and the junction held 4 bases outside the gene matches. Germline-derived CDR1 and CDR2 are MNHEY and SMNVEV (reference sequence). The CDR3 is made up of 14 amino acids. In nucleotides, the CDR3 is TGTGCCAGCAGACGGACAGGGAGGAACACTGAAGCTTTCTTT. As protein: CASRRTGRNTEAFF.

This chain joins TRBV19 and TRBJ2-3; 9 bases agree with TRBD2. Losses at the gene ends were 3 bases for V and 0 bases for J; bases not matched to a gene: 4. Germline lookup yields CDR1 LNHDA and CDR2 SQIVND (reference sequence). The CDR3 covers 16 residues. CDR3 protein: CASSIAGGPSTDTQYF. The CDR3 DNA sequence: TGTGCCAGTAGTATTGCGGGGGGGCCCAGCACAGATACGCAGTATTTT.

This sequence joins TRBV5-1 and TRBJ2-1; 7 nucleotides align to TRBD1. The V segment lost 4 bases and the J segment 6 bases; nucleotides outside the gene matches: 10. The CDR3 extends over 15 amino acids. Germline CDR1 and CDR2: SGHRS and YFSETQ. CDR3 residues: CASSTGATASNEQFF. The CDR3 region has the DNA TGCGCCAGCAGCACAGGGGCGACGGCAAGCAATGAGCAGTTCTTC.

This clone was seen more than once but under ten times. CDR3 DNA sequence: TGTGCCAGCAGCGTAGGTTCCGGGAGTCTTGAGCAGTTCTTC. Its protein product is CASSVGSGSLEQFF. The chain couples TRBV9 to TRBJ2-1; D is perhaps TRBD2 (6 bases). Germline CDR1 SGDLS, CDR2 YYNGEE. CDR3 length equals 14 residues. Trimming shortened V by 0 bases and J by 9 bases, and 13 bases separated the two germline ends.

This clone appeared a few times. The gene calls are TRBV6-1 and TRBJ2-3; TRBD2 matches at 15 bases. Germline V gene sequence: CDR1 MNHNS, CDR2 SASEGT. The CDR3 is 16 residues long. Trimming at V came to 4 bases and at J to 7 bases, leaving 6 bases not matched to a gene. This chain's CDR3 is CASSGGTSGGPYTQYF. CDR3 in DNA: TGTGCCAGCAGTGGAGGGACTAGCGGGGGGCCGTATACGCAGTATTTT.

Only a few counts were recorded for this clone. The J gene is TRBJ2-5, the V gene TRBV10-1; 12 positions agree with TRBD2. The CDR3 totals 13 residues. Germline CDR1 WNHNN, CDR2 SYGVQD (reference sequence). The trim removed 11 bases at V and 5 bases at J, leaving 6 bases unmatched. As DNA, the CDR3 is TGCGCCTTACGGACTAGCGGGGACGAGACCCAGTACTTC. This encodes CALRTSGDETQYF.

This clone was observed at least ten times. The CDR3 sequence is CASSLLGGDLYEQYF. In DNA form, the CDR3 reads TGTGCCAGCAGTTTACTGGGGGGGGACCTCTACGAGCAGTACTTC. The genes are TRBV28 and TRBJ2-7; 7 bases are shared with TRBD2. The V gene's germline CDR1 is MDHEN and CDR2 SYDVKM. V dropped 2 bases and J dropped 3; count of bases not matched to a gene: 7. The CDR3 spans 15 residues. Combining the CDR3 with reference TRBV28 and TRBJ2-7 gives the whole variable domain DVKVTQSSRYLVKRTGEKVFLECVQDMDHENMFWYRQDPGLGLRLIYFSYDVKMKEKGDIPEGYSVSREKKERFSLILESASTNQTSMYLCASSLLGGDLYEQYFGPGTRLTVT.

This clone was seen a handful of times. The chain couples TRBV5-6 to TRBJ2-2, with a possible D match to TRBD2 (5 bases). Germline V gene lookup returns CDR1 SGHDT and CDR2 YYEEEE. This CDR3 comprises 16 residues. The germline V and J ends were trimmed by 0 bases and 5 bases, with 14 bases remaining between them. CDR3 region: CASSLGTGSRTGELFF. The CDR3 DNA reads TGTGCCAGCAGCTTGGGGACGGGAAGTAGGACCGGGGAGCTGTTTTTT.

This clone was seen more than once but under ten times. The J gene is TRBJ1-4, the V gene TRBV4-1, with a possible D match to TRBD1 (5 bases). With 1 base removed from V and 6 bases from J, the gap between germline ends came to 15 bases. The CDR3 has 16 amino acids. The germline V gene encodes CDR1 MGHRA and CDR2 YSYEKL. The CDR3 nucleotides read TGCGCCAGCAGCCAAGGAGAACCTGGGGCGCATGAAAAACTGTTTTTT. Its protein product is CASSQGEPGAHEKLFF.